This entry lists 27 T cell receptor beta chains sequenced from one sample in a study of blood T cells in healthy people across ages. Through a sample-barcoded 5' primer and a J-beta primer mix, a second PCR was run for roughly 7 to 12 cycles. Each CDR3 protein is one row after TCRdb ran MiXCR on the 5' RACE reads. The top ten hold 20% to 25% of the sample, which has about a million distinct CDR3 sequences, around 54% seen once. The sample taken for sequencing was blood. Receptor source: a woman aged 55-75 years in good health.

On this clonotype: One base away lies a much larger clone, so this may be a sequencing read error. The CDR3 protein is CSTSGPLIIYEQYF. The CDR3 DNA is TGCAGTACTAGTGGTCCACTAATCATCTACGAGCAGTACTTC. The chain combines TRBV20-1 with TRBJ2-7; tentative D call: TRBD2 (5 bases). This CDR3 contains 14 residues. The V gene's germline CDR1 is DFQATT and CDR2 SNEGSKA (reference sequence).

The chain combines TRBV4-1 with TRBJ2-3; perhaps D is TRBD1 or TRBD2 (5 bases each). Germline V gives CDR1 MGHRA, CDR2 YSYEKL. The CDR3 totals 17 residues. V lost 0 bases and J 0 bases, leaving 13 bases between the germline ends. The CDR3 nucleotides are TGCGCCAGCAGCCAAGAGGGGACCCCACCTAGCACAGATACGCAGTATTTT. Its protein product is CASSQEGTPPSTDTQYF.

This clonotype showed up just a few times. CDR3 amino acids: CASSLRPHRGSGANVLTF. The CDR3 coding sequence is TGTGCCAGCAGCCTAAGGCCACATAGGGGGTCTGGGGCCAACGTCCTGACTTTC. The genes are TRBV27 and TRBJ2-6, with a weak D call TRBD1 (6 bases). Trimming cost V 6 bases and J 1 base, with 19 bases left between them. Per germline, CDR1 MNHEY and CDR2 SMNVEV (reference sequence). This CDR3 has 18 amino acids.

The genes are TRBV14 and TRBJ1-2; no reliable D call. Trimming stripped 4 bases from V and 8 bases from J, with 11 bases between. This CDR3 spans 12 amino acids. In germline, CDR1 is SGHDN, CDR2 FVKESK. The CDR3 nucleotides are TGTGCCAGCAGCCCCTCTTCTTTCGGCTACACCTTC. Protein: CASSPSSFGYTF.

This clonotype was observed a few times. V and J are TRBV6-2 or TRBV6-3 and TRBJ2-1, with 10 bases matching TRBD2. CDR1 is MNHEY, CDR2 SVGEGT, per germline. V dropped 6 bases and J dropped 4; count of bases not matched to a gene: 9. CDR3 length: 16 amino acids. CDR3 region: CASSKPASGSYNEQFF. CDR3 coding DNA: TGTGCCAGCAGCAAACCCGCTAGCGGGAGTTACAATGAGCAGTTCTTC.

The chain joins TRBV4-3 to TRBJ2-4; possibly TRBD1 for D (5 bases). With 3 bases removed from V and 2 bases from J, the gap between germline ends came to 17 bases. The CDR3 has 17 residues. Germline V gene lookup returns CDR1 LGHNA and CDR2 YSLEER. CDR3 in amino acids: CASSHRADGSSKNIQYF. The CDR3 nucleotides are TGCGCCAGCAGCCACAGGGCGGACGGATCTTCCAAAAACATTCAGTACTTC.

This clonotype was detected only a few times. CDR3 nucleotide sequence: TGTGCCAGCAGTGAGATGAGGGCTTGGTCACCCCTCCACTTT. Protein product: CASSEMRAWSPLHF. The chain uses TRBV2 and TRBJ1-6, with no clear D. The V and J ends lost 3 bases and 10 bases respectively, with 13 bases between them. The CDR3 is made up of 14 amino acids. Germline loops: CDR1 SNHLY, CDR2 FYNNEI.

Concerning this clonotype: Since a much larger clone is just one base distant, this may be a read error. The rearrangement links TRBV29-1 to TRBJ2-7; 10 bases align to TRBD2. This CDR3 is built from 13 residues. The junction had 13 bases not matched to a gene; V was cut back by 6 bases and J by 11 bases. Germline V gene sequence: CDR1 SQVTM, CDR2 ANQGSEA. The CDR3 DNA reads as TGCAGCGTGGGGGGGCTAGCGGGAGAAGAGGAGTACTTC. Translating gives CSVGGLAGEEEYF.

The V and J genes are TRBV12-3 or TRBV12-4 and TRBJ2-5; the D call may be TRBD1 or TRBD2 (6 bases each). The CDR3 length is 14 residues. Trimming left V 4 bases short and J 5 bases short, with 14 bases between. The CDR3 region is CASSWSGAGETQYF. CDR3 nucleotide sequence: TGTGCCAGCAGTTGGTCGGGGGCTGGGGAGACCCAGTACTTC.

CDR3 sequence (DNA): TGTGCCAGCAGTTACTCGGGAATACAGGGGGCGGGTATTAGGGTCGAGCAGTACTTC. Translating it yields CASSYSGIQGAGIRVEQYF. The genes are TRBV6-5 and TRBJ2-7; 9 bases map to TRBD1. V gave up 0 bases and J gave up 6 bases; unmatched junction bases: 18. CDR3 length: 19 residues. In germline, CDR1 is MNHEY, CDR2 SVGAGI.

This clonotype turned up a few times. The chain employs TRBV20-1 and TRBJ2-7, with 7 nucleotides matching TRBD1. Germline loops: CDR1 DFQATT, CDR2 SNEGSKA (reference sequence). This CDR3 spans 14 amino acids. The V segment lost 6 bases and the J segment 4 bases; nucleotides outside the gene matches: 12. The CDR3 sequence: CSAKTPGQPYEQYF. In DNA, the CDR3 is TGCAGTGCCAAGACTCCGGGACAGCCTTACGAGCAGTACTTC.

The CDR3 region is CASSSTTSGEMEFF. The CDR3 nucleotides are TGTGCCAGCAGCTCCACGACTAGCGGGGAAATGGAGTTCTTC. This chain connects TRBV7-9 to TRBJ2-1; 11 bases map to TRBD2. Germline values: CDR1 SEHNR, CDR2 FQNEAQ (reference sequence). V shed 4 bases, J shed 14 bases, and the junction held 10 bases outside the gene matches. The CDR3 is made up of 14 amino acids.

The chain is built from TRBV11-2 and TRBJ1-1, with D unresolved. Trimming pared 3 bases from V and 4 bases from J, leaving 6 bases between. Germline V gene lookup returns CDR1 SGHAT and CDR2 FQNNGV. CDR3 length equals 12 residues. CDR3: CASSFLATEAFF. The CDR3 DNA is TGTGCCAGCAGCTTCTTGGCCACTGAAGCTTTCTTT.

The sample holds a few counts of this clonotype. The genes are TRBV2 and TRBJ2-7, with no clear D. The CDR3 has 14 amino acids. The germline CDR1 and CDR2 sequences are SNHLY and FYNNEI. Trimming removed 7 bases from V and 0 bases from J, with 13 bases in between. CDR3 DNA: TGTGCCAGCATTGCTTCCTTACTCTCCTACGAGCAGTACTTC. Protein sequence: CASIASLLSYEQYF.

This clonotype was seen only a few times. The chain recombines TRBV5-1 with TRBJ2-3; 13 bases fit TRBD2. The CDR3 runs 17 residues. Germline CDR1 reads SGHRS; CDR2 reads YFSETQ. Trimming took 4 bases from V and 2 from J; bases not matched to a gene: 7. The CDR3 bases are TGCGCCAGCAGCCCCCGGACTAGCGGGAGCGCCACAGATACGCAGTATTTT. As protein: CASSPRTSGSATDTQYF. Variable domain in full (rest from reference TRBV5-1 and TRBJ2-3): KAGVTQTPRYLIKTRGQQVTLSCSPISGHRSVSWYQQTPGQGLQFLFEYFSETQRNKGNFPGRFSGRQFSNSRSEMNVSTLELGDSALYLCASSPRTSGSATDTQYFGPGTRLTVL.

This chain links TRBV7-2 with TRBJ1-2; 7 bases fit TRBD1. The CDR3 covers 15 residues. The V and J ends lost 1 base and 12 bases, in that order; junction bases with no gene match: 14. The germline V gene has CDR1 SGHTA and CDR2 FQGNSA. The CDR3 reads CASSLVPGQAGQNTF. The CDR3 nucleotides read TGTGCCAGCAGCTTAGTGCCCGGACAGGCGGGGCAGAACACCTTC.

This clonotype came up once. At one boundary the junction diverges from the germline segment, which might be a read error. The chain employs TRBV3-1 and TRBJ2-1, with D unresolved. Germline-derived CDR1 and CDR2 are LGHDT and YNNKEL (reference sequence). This CDR3 contains 15 residues. The CDR3 loop is CASSQDVLSYNEQFF. In nucleotides, the CDR3 is TGCGCCAGCAGCCAAGATGTGCTCTCCTACAATGAGCAGTTCTTC.

This clonotype has just a few counts. This rearrangement joins TRBV15 to TRBJ2-2, with 7 bases matching TRBD1. Trimming cost V 0 bases and J 7 bases; bases outside gene matches: 5. CDR3 size: 15 residues. Germline lookup yields CDR1 LNHNV and CDR2 YYDKDF (reference sequence). CDR3 nucleotide sequence: TGTGCCACCAGCAGAGAACAGGGGTTCGGCGGGGAGCTGTTTTTT. Protein sequence: CATSREQGFGGELFF.

CDR3 sequence: CATSRGLAGTREQYF. The CDR3 DNA reads TGTGCCACCAGCAGAGGACTAGCGGGAACCAGGGAGCAGTACTTC. The chain combines TRBV15 with TRBJ2-7, with TRBD2 identical over 11 bases. The V gene's germline CDR1 is LNHNV and CDR2 YYDKDF (reference sequence). The V and J ends lost 1 base and 7 bases, in that order; junction bases with no gene match: 6. This CDR3 spans 15 amino acids.

This clonotype was recorded a few times. This chain joins TRBV12-3 or TRBV12-4 and TRBJ2-4, with D unclear. The CDR3 contains 11 residues. Trimming cost V 2 bases and J 10 bases, with 6 bases left between them. This CDR3 reads CASSLPGIQYF. In DNA, the CDR3 is TGTGCCAGCAGTTTACCCGGAATTCAGTACTTC.

This sequence joins TRBV7-2 and TRBJ2-1; D unresolved. The CDR3 runs to 12 residues. Trimming pared 5 bases from V and 9 bases from J, leaving 11 bases between. Germline CDR1 and CDR2: SGHTA and FQGNSA. The CDR3 coding sequence is TGTGCCAGCAGCGTATCTGCCGGTGAGCAGTTCTTC. Amino acid sequence: CASSVSAGEQFF.

The V gene is TRBV7-3, the J gene TRBJ2-5; D is undetermined. Trimming removed 2 bases from V and 3 bases from J, with 10 bases in between. Germline loops: CDR1 SGHTA, CDR2 FQGTGA. CDR3 length equals 14 residues. The CDR3 spells CASSLSAVEETQYF. The CDR3 DNA reads TGTGCCAGCAGCTTATCTGCGGTAGAAGAGACCCAGTACTTC. The full variable domain, its missing parts supplied by reference TRBV7-3 and TRBJ2-5, is GAGVSQTPSNKVTEKGKYVELRCDPISGHTALYWYRQSLGQGPEFLIYFQGTGAADDSGLPNDRFFAVRPEGSVSTLKIQRTERGDSAVYLCASSLSAVEETQYFGPGTRLLVL.

This chain joins TRBV6-1 and TRBJ1-2, with 10 positions matching TRBD1. V gave up 8 bases and J gave up 8 bases; unmatched junction bases: 8. Looked up from germline, CDR1 is MNHNS and CDR2 is SASEGT. The CDR3 sequence is 13 residues long. The CDR3, as DNA: TGTGCCAGCGCCCGGGACAGGGGACGCGGCTACACCTTC. Amino acids: CASARDRGRGYTF.

This rearrangement joins TRBV27 to TRBJ2-5; 9 bases line up with TRBD2. The CDR3 has 15 amino acids. CDR1 is MNHEY, CDR2 SMNVEV, per germline (reference sequence). J was trimmed by 11 bases and V by 7 bases; bases with no gene match: 17. CDR3 in amino acids: CASTVAGEGLNEQYF. CDR3 nucleotide sequence: TGTGCCAGCACCGTAGCGGGAGAAGGACTCAATGAGCAGTACTTC.

The chain carries TRBV10-3 and TRBJ1-1, with TRBD1 identical over 10 bases. Unmatched junction bases numbered 1, after V lost 4 bases and J lost 5 bases. Per germline, CDR1 ENHRY and CDR2 SYGVKD. The CDR3 has 13 residues. For the CDR3, the DNA is TGTGCCATCAGTGGGACAGGGGGGACTGAAGCTTTCTTT. Translating gives CAISGTGGTEAFF.

A few counts support this clonotype. CDR3 region: CASSSRTGAETQYF. CDR3 nucleotide sequence: TGTGCCAGCAGTAGCAGGACAGGGGCAGAGACCCAGTACTTC. The chain carries TRBV12-3 or TRBV12-4 and TRBJ2-5, with TRBD1 matching 9 bases. V shed 5 bases, J shed 4 bases, and the junction held 5 bases outside the gene matches. CDR3 length equals 14 residues.

In its sample, this clonotype was seen a few times. The J gene is TRBJ1-2, the V gene TRBV12-3 or TRBV12-4; TRBD1 might be the D (6 bases). The length of the CDR3 is 15 residues. Between the trimmed V and J ends, which lost 7 bases and 6 bases, there was a span of 21 bases. CDR3 loop: CASTYTQGRVHGYTF. The CDR3 nucleotides are TGTGCCAGCACCTACACACAGGGTAGAGTCCATGGCTACACCTTC.